Listed here are 13 T cell receptor beta chains from one sample, sequenced in a study of cytomegalovirus exposure and HLA in healthy donors. Use of 60 Vbeta and 13 Jbeta primers characterized the PCR. The table came from immunoSEQ multiplex PCR; TCRdb's copy has only in-frame clones and leaves some out. The data show approximately 140,000 clones, approximately 84% seen once. Input material: PBMCs. These receptors were collected from a woman in her thirties or forties in good health and CMV-seronegative.

The rearrangement links TRBV30 to TRBJ1-5; 9 positions agree with TRBD1. The length of the CDR3 is 14 residues. CDR1 is GTSNPN and CDR2 is SVGIG in the germline V gene (reference sequence). J gave up 7 bases and V 2 bases, and 6 bases lay outside the gene matches. This chain's CDR3 is CAWSTDRGTQPQHF. Written as DNA, the CDR3 is TGTGCCTGGAGTACGGACAGGGGCACACAGCCCCAGCATTTT.

The rearrangement links TRBV6-6 to TRBJ2-7; 12 positions match TRBD1. The CDR3 has 15 amino acids. The J segment lost 4 bases and the V segment lost 5 bases, leaving 6 bases of the junction unmatched. Germline V CDR1 and CDR2: MNHNY, SVGAGI (reference sequence). This CDR3 reads CASSEPGQGAYEQYF. CDR3 DNA: TGTGCCAGCAGTGAGCCGGGACAGGGGGCTTACGAGCAGTACTTC.

CDR3 loop: CASSDPDGSNQPQHF. The CDR3 bases are TGTGCCAGCAGTGACCCTGACGGGAGCAATCAGCCCCAGCATTTT. This sequence joins TRBV6-1 and TRBJ1-5; D gene ambiguous. With 3 bases removed from V and 1 base from J, the gap between germline ends came to 10 bases. CDR1 and CDR2 (germline): MNHNS, SASEGT. The CDR3 spans 15 residues.

This sequence joins TRBV2 and TRBJ2-4; 8 bases agree with TRBD2. This CDR3 has 14 amino acids. CDR1 and CDR2 (germline): SNHLY, FYNNEI. Trimming at V came to 3 bases and at J to 8 bases, leaving 6 bases not matched to a gene. CDR3 protein: CASSESGRTDIQYF. The CDR3 DNA reads as TGTGCCAGCAGTGAGAGCGGGAGAACCGACATTCAGTACTTC.

This clone occurred a few times. This chain joins TRBV7-9 and TRBJ1-1; possibly TRBD1 for D (5 bases). This CDR3 region has 13 residues. Germline V CDR1 and CDR2: SEHNR, FQNEAQ (reference sequence). The V end lost 5 bases, the J end lost 11 bases, and 18 bases lay between the germline ends. CDR3 loop: CASSAADSLRAFF. In DNA, the CDR3 is TGTGCCAGCAGCGCCGCAGACAGCTTAAGGGCTTTCTTT.

The chain couples TRBV7-9 to TRBJ1-6; tentatively, D is TRBD1 (6 bases). The ends were cut back, 3 bases at V and 5 bases at J, with 8 bases in the middle. CDR3 length: 14 residues. Germline values: CDR1 SEHNR, CDR2 FQNEAQ (reference sequence). The CDR3 sequence: CASSFGQNNSPLHF. The DNA of the CDR3 is TGTGCCAGCAGCTTTGGACAGAATAATTCACCCCTCCACTTT.

The gene calls are TRBV27 and TRBJ2-1, with D hard to call. The CDR3 contains 15 residues. V was clipped by 6 bases and J by 0 bases, with 12 bases between them. CDR1 MNHEY and CDR2 SMNVEV come from the germline V gene (reference sequence). The CDR3 DNA reads as TGTGCCAGCAGAGAGTACTCGAGCTCCTACAATGAGCAGTTCTTC. Protein: CASREYSSSYNEQFF.

The chain is built from TRBV5-6 and TRBJ1-1; D call uncertain. V was trimmed by 6 bases and J by 3 bases, leaving 21 bases between them. This CDR3 contains 16 residues. CDR1 is SGHDT and CDR2 is YYEEEE in the germline V gene. The CDR3 reads CASNLVGSEGYTEAFF. CDR3 bases: TGTGCCAGCAACCTGGTCGGGAGTGAGGGATACACTGAAGCTTTCTTT. Complete variable domain (other parts from reference TRBV5-6 and TRBJ1-1): DAGVTQSPTHLIKTRGQQVTLRCSPKSGHDTVSWYQQALGQGPQFIFQYYEEEERQRGNFPDRFSGHQFPNYSSELNVNALLLGDSALYLCASNLVGSEGYTEAFFGQGTRLTVV.

The chain has TRBV27 and TRBJ1-1, with TRBD1 identical over 7 bases. CDR3 length equals 16 residues. The germline gives CDR1 MNHEY, CDR2 SMNVEV (reference sequence). With 2 bases clipped from V and 4 bases from J, the junction kept 10 bases outside the gene matches. As DNA, the CDR3 is TGTGCCAGCAGTTTAAGGGGCTACAGGGGATCCACTGAAGCTTTCTTT. Its translation: CASSLRGYRGSTEAFF.

Written as DNA, the CDR3 is TGTGCCAGCAGCTTAGCGTTACCGGGACAGGCTAACTACGAGCAGTACTTC. Amino acid sequence: CASSLALPGQANYEQYF. The J gene is TRBJ2-7, the V gene TRBV7-6; 8 bases match TRBD1. CDR1 SGHVS and CDR2 FNYEAQ come from the germline V gene. Unmatched junction bases numbered 10, after V lost 0 bases and J lost 3 bases. The CDR3 is 17 residues long.

Of note for this clone: The junction does not match germline at one end; this may be a read error. This rearrangement joins TRBV13 to TRBJ2-3, with D possibly TRBD2 on 6 matching bases. The germline V gene encodes CDR1 PRHDT and CDR2 FYEKMQ (reference sequence). This CDR3 contains 14 residues. The CDR3 bases are TGTGCCAGCAGACCCTCGACCGGGGGAGATATGCAGTATTTT. It codes for CASRPSTGGDMQYF.

This clone was observed a few times. V is TRBV11-2 and J is TRBJ1-5; unclear D gene. The CDR3 covers 13 residues. The germline V and J ends were trimmed by 1 base and 5 bases, with 6 bases remaining between them. In germline, CDR1 is SGHAT, CDR2 FQNNGV. The DNA for the CDR3 is TGTGCCAGCAGCTTAGGGAGCTATCAGCCCCAGCATTTT. Protein product: CASSLGSYQPQHF.

The CDR3 region has the DNA TGTGCCAGCAGCGCATCTATCTTCGGGGAGCTGTTTTTT. It specifies CASSASIFGELFF. The chain joins TRBV9 to TRBJ2-2; D ambiguous. The CDR3 has 13 amino acids. CDR1 is SGDLS and CDR2 is YYNGEE in the germline V gene. The V and J ends lost 3 bases and 7 bases respectively, with 10 bases between them. Together with reference TRBV9 and TRBJ2-2, the CDR3 gives the full variable domain: DSGVTQTPKHLITATGQRVTLRCSPRSGDLSVYWYQQSLDQGLQFLIQYYNGEERAKGNILERFSAQQFPDLHSELNLSSLELGDSALYFCASSASIFGELFFGEGSRLTVL.